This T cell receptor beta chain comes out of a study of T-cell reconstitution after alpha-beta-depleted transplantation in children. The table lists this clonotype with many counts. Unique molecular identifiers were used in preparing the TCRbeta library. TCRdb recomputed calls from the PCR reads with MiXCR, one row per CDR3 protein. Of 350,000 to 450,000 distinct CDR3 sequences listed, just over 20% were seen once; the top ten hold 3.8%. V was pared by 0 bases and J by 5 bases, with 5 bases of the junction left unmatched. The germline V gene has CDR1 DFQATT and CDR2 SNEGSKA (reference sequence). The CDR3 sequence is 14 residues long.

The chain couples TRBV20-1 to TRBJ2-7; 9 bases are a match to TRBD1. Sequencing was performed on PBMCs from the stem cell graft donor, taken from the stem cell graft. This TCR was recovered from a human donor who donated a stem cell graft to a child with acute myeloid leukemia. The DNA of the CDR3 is TGCAGTGCTAGAGATTGGGACAGGGTTGACGAGCAGTACTTC. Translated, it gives CSARDWDRVDEQYF.